This note documents a single TCR beta chain sequence. TCRdb re-analysed the 5' RACE reads in MiXCR, keeping a single row per CDR3 protein. Of some 310,000 distinct CDR3 sequences in the sample, roughly 20% were seen once. Trimming left V 0 bases short and J 1 base short, with 6 bases between. CDR3 length: 14 amino acids. Germline V gene data show CDR1 as SGHVS and CDR2 as FQNEAQ. The data originate from a study of T-cell memory formation after mild COVID-19. The sample was PBMCs or a T cell subset sorted from them (not recorded which). V usage is TRBV7-8 and J usage is TRBJ1-1, with D uncertain. The clonotype originates from a man aged 18 to 35 who had mild COVID-19 (a few samples of this study predate the infection). Cell type and time point are not known. CDR3 sequence reads: CASSLARSNTEAFF. The CDR3 DNA is TGTGCCAGCAGCTTAGCGCGGTCGAACACTGAAGCTTTCTTT.